Presented here are 21 T cell receptor beta chains from one specimen sequenced in a study of T cells after yellow fever vaccination. TCRdb reprocessed the 5' RACE reads with MiXCR, giving one entry per CDR3 protein. The sample has 400,000 to 650,000 distinct CDR3 sequences, 21% seen once. This material consisted of PBMCs, taken approximately 22 days after the first yellow fever vaccination. The receptors were sampled from a young man who received the YFV17D yellow fever vaccine.

There are many counts of this clonotype. The rearrangement uses TRBV5-8 and TRBJ1-6; 7 nucleotides agree with TRBD1. The CDR3 is 14 residues long. Germline loops: CDR1 SGHTS, CDR2 YDEGEE. The V gene end was trimmed by 2 bases and the J gene end by 8 bases; junction bases not matched to a gene: 4. The DNA of the CDR3 is TGTGCCAGCAGCTTCGGACAGGTCTATTCACCCCTCCACTTT. It codes for CASSFGQVYSPLHF. Full variable domain (outside the CDR3, taken from reference TRBV5-8 and TRBJ1-6): EAGVTQSPTHLIKTRGQQATLRCSPISGHTSVYWYQQALGLGLQFLLWYDEGEERNRGNFPPRFSGRQFPNYSSELNVNALELEDSALYLCASSFGQVYSPLHFGNGTRLTVT.

In DNA, the CDR3 is TGTGCCAGCAATACGGAGACAGGGGACTATGGCTACACCTTC. It specifies CASNTETGDYGYTF. This sequence joins TRBV12-3 or TRBV12-4 and TRBJ1-2, with TRBD1 matching 8 bases. There are 14 residues in the CDR3. V lost 7 bases, J lost 3 bases, and 7 bases stayed unmatched.

This clonotype appeared a few times. This rearrangement joins TRBV14 to TRBJ1-5; 7 bases map to TRBD1. After removal of 3 bases from V and 8 bases from J, the junction contained 4 bases not matched to a gene. This CDR3 is built from 13 residues. Germline V gene data show CDR1 as SGHDN and CDR2 as FVKESK. The CDR3 here is CASSQRQGEPQHF. DNA of the CDR3: TGTGCCAGCAGCCAGAGACAGGGAGAGCCCCAGCATTTT.

The chain uses TRBV6-1 and TRBJ1-2; D not certain. The CDR3 runs 13 residues. The germline CDR1 and CDR2 sequences are MNHNS and SASEGT. V lost 6 bases and J lost 4, with 12 bases in between. The CDR3 sequence: CASSSSRTYGYTF. Here the CDR3 DNA reads TGTGCCAGCAGCTCTTCCCGAACCTATGGCTACACCTTC.

This clonotype has more than one count but fewer than ten. V gene TRBV7-8 combines with J gene TRBJ2-1, with D possibly being TRBD2 (6 bases). Germline V gives CDR1 SGHVS, CDR2 FQNEAQ. Trimming left V 4 bases short and J 7 bases short, with 17 bases between. This CDR3 is 15 amino acids long. The chain's CDR3 is CASSSRGWTNNEQFF. The CDR3 bases are TGTGCCAGCAGCTCCCGGGGGTGGACTAATAATGAGCAGTTCTTC.

There are a few counts of this clonotype. The genes are TRBV7-2 and TRBJ2-3; TRBD2 matches at 7 bases. The germline V gene has CDR1 SGHTA and CDR2 FQGNSA. Unmatched junction bases numbered 4, after V lost 5 bases and J lost 2 bases. The CDR3 is 14 residues long. This CDR3 reads CASSTGGYTDTQYF. CDR3 coding DNA: TGTGCCAGCAGCACCGGGGGGTACACAGATACGCAGTATTTT.

The genes are TRBV7-9 and TRBJ2-1; D possibly matches TRBD1 or TRBD2 (5 bases each). Germline assignment: CDR1 SEHNR and CDR2 FQNEAQ (reference sequence). The CDR3 covers 15 residues. V dropped 2 bases and J dropped 3 bases, with 11 bases sitting between them. This CDR3 reads CASSLRGDYYNEQFF. CDR3 bases: TGTGCCAGCAGCTTAAGAGGGGATTACTACAATGAGCAGTTCTTC.

This clonotype was detected a few times. This chain links TRBV7-9 with TRBJ2-1; unclear D gene. V was cut by 3 bases and J by 10 bases, with 25 bases left in between. From germline, CDR1 is SEHNR and CDR2 FQNEAQ (reference sequence). This CDR3 comprises 17 residues. The CDR3 protein is CASSFSLAQPTIREQFF. The CDR3 coding sequence is TGTGCCAGCAGCTTCTCTCTGGCACAGCCGACCATCCGAGAGCAGTTCTTC.

In its sample, this clonotype was seen a few times. CDR3 region: CASRGDRSPIYF. In DNA, the CDR3 is TGTGCCAGCAGGGGGGACAGGTCACCCATATATTTT. The rearrangement uses TRBV6-5 and TRBJ1-3; 8 nucleotides match TRBD1. The CDR3 covers 12 residues. V shed 6 bases and J 11 bases; nucleotides not matched to a gene: 6. Germline V lookup: CDR1 MNHEY, CDR2 SVGAGI.

This clonotype was recorded at least ten times. The chain has TRBV4-2 and TRBJ2-1; no firm D call. The CDR3 has 17 residues. Germline V lookup: CDR1 LGHNA, CDR2 YNFKEQ. Trimming removed 2 bases from V and 5 bases from J, with 19 bases in between. The CDR3 region has the DNA TGTGCCAGCAGCCAAAACCTAAAGTATAACGTTAACAATGAGCAGTTCTTC. Its translation is CASSQNLKYNVNNEQFF.

The chain joins TRBV7-2 to TRBJ1-1; D call uncertain. The CDR3 runs to 15 residues. Per the germline V gene, CDR1 is SGHTA and CDR2 is FQGNSA. V was cut by 4 bases and J by 0 bases, with 12 bases left in between. The CDR3 protein is CASSSDIEVNTEAFF. As DNA, the CDR3 is TGTGCCAGCAGCTCAGACATCGAGGTGAACACTGAAGCTTTCTTT.

This clonotype turned up a few times. This CDR3 is CASSQWWGQGPNQPQHF. DNA of the CDR3: TGTGCCAGCAGCCAATGGTGGGGACAGGGGCCCAATCAGCCCCAGCATTTT. The chain combines TRBV4-2 with TRBJ1-5; 10 bases map to TRBD1. The CDR3 spans 17 residues. The germline V gene has CDR1 LGHNA and CDR2 YNFKEQ. The V gene end was trimmed by 2 bases and the J gene end by 3 bases; junction bases not matched to a gene: 7.

This clonotype has just one count. The V gene is TRBV4-1, the J gene TRBJ2-2, with 10 bases identical to TRBD2. V lost 0 bases to trimming and J lost 0 bases; unmatched junction nucleotides: 4. The length of the CDR3 is 18 residues. CDR1 MGHRA and CDR2 YSYEKL come from the germline V gene. The CDR3 here is CASSQDASGGPNTGELFF. The DNA of the CDR3 is TGCGCCAGCAGCCAAGATGCTAGCGGGGGTCCGAACACCGGGGAGCTGTTTTTT.

The J gene is TRBJ2-7, the V gene TRBV5-1, with TRBD1 matching over 11 bases. Germline CDR1 and CDR2: SGHRS and YFSETQ. This CDR3 is built from 14 residues. V lost 6 bases and J lost 8; bases outside the gene matches: 10. CDR3: CASTPGTGGFKQYF. For the CDR3, the DNA is TGCGCCAGCACACCCGGGACAGGGGGGTTTAAGCAGTACTTC.

This clonotype was seen a handful of times. The genes are TRBV20-1 and TRBJ2-5; a possible D gene is TRBD1 (8 bases). Germline V gene sequence: CDR1 DFQATT, CDR2 SNEGSKA (reference sequence). V was shortened by 6 bases and J by 5 bases, with 19 bases between the two germline ends. The CDR3 has 14 amino acids. Here the CDR3 DNA reads TGCAGTGCATACCGACAGGGGAGGGCGGAGACCCAGTACTTC. The encoded protein is CSAYRQGRAETQYF.

This clonotype occurred a few times. The chain joins TRBV5-4 to TRBJ2-7; no definite D call. Per the germline V gene, CDR1 is SGHNT and CDR2 is YYREEE (reference sequence). Trimming shortened V by 4 bases and J by 5 bases, and 7 bases separated the two germline ends. The CDR3 sequence is 11 residues long. CDR3 in amino acids: CASSGYHEQYF. CDR3 nucleotide sequence: TGTGCCAGCAGCGGCTACCACGAGCAGTACTTC.

This clonotype showed up just a few times. V and J are TRBV7-2 and TRBJ2-2; tentatively, D is TRBD1 or TRBD2 (5 bases each). The V end was cut by 5 bases, the J end by 4 bases, with 14 bases between. Germline V CDR1 and CDR2: SGHTA, FQGNSA. The CDR3 is 15 residues long. The CDR3 is CASSAHGGRTGELFF. The CDR3 region has the DNA TGTGCCAGCAGCGCCCATGGGGGACGCACCGGGGAGCTGTTTTTT.

A few counts support this clonotype. The genes are TRBV6-1 and TRBJ1-1; D perhaps matches TRBD1 (6 bases). Trimming stripped 4 bases from V and 7 bases from J, with 13 bases between. The CDR3 extends over 13 amino acids. The germline V gene has CDR1 MNHNS and CDR2 SASEGT. The CDR3 sequence: CASSALGGREAFF. CDR3 DNA sequence: TGTGCCAGCAGTGCCTTGGGGGGGCGTGAAGCTTTCTTT.

This sequence joins TRBV7-9 and TRBJ1-2; TRBD1 might be the D (6 bases). V lost 3 bases and J lost 7, with 15 bases in between. The CDR3 extends over 14 amino acids. Germline assignment: CDR1 SEHNR and CDR2 FQNEAQ (reference sequence). The CDR3 sequence is CASSLSGQPRGYTF. The CDR3 region has the DNA TGTGCCAGCAGCTTGTCAGGACAGCCGCGTGGCTACACCTTC.

The chain employs TRBV4-3 and TRBJ1-1, with 9 bases fitting TRBD1. V was pared by 1 base and J by 3 bases, with 6 bases of the junction left unmatched. The CDR3 contains 16 residues. Germline V gives CDR1 LGHNA, CDR2 YSLEER. DNA for the CDR3: TGCGCCAGCAGCCAAGGGGGGACAGGGTATGACACTGAAGCTTTCTTT. It is translated as CASSQGGTGYDTEAFF.

Only a few counts were recorded for this clonotype. The V and J genes are TRBV6-1 and TRBJ2-4; 9 bases fit TRBD1. J lost 0 bases, V lost 6 bases, and 9 bases had no gene match. CDR1 MNHNS and CDR2 SASEGT come from the germline V gene. CDR3 length equals 17 residues. The CDR3 here is CASSPGTGSTAKNIQYF. In DNA, the CDR3 is TGTGCCAGCAGCCCCGGGACAGGGTCAACAGCCAAAAACATTCAGTACTTC.